In its sample, the clone carrying this TCR beta chain was seen a few times. Its antigen is as yet unknown. The data stem from a study of CD4+ T cells in melanoma. Broader study findings: Diverse differentiation states were reported for melanoma neoantigen-specific CD4+ T cells. CD8+ T cell, macrophage and B cell function reportedly correlated with neoantigen-specific CD4+ T cells.

Trimming left V 0 bases short and J 7 bases short, with 11 bases between. Germline values: CDR1 SGHRS, CDR2 YFSETQ. This CDR3 spans 14 amino acids. The repertoire was sequenced with immunoSEQ multiplex PCR; TCRdb's copy has only in-frame clones and lacks some. The sample lists about 20,000 clones, around 80% seen once, with about 9.6% in the top ten. This TCR was sampled from a human donor with melanoma. This chain joins TRBV5-1 and TRBJ2-1; D is unclear. CDR3: CASSLEGHLNEQFF. In nucleotides, the CDR3 is TGCGCCAGCAGCTTGGAGGGCCACTTGAATGAGCAGTTCTTC.